A single sample gave rise to the 29 T cell receptor beta chains below, sequenced in a study of CD8 T cells in Susac syndrome. Random hexamers served to reverse transcribe roughly 0.5 to 1 ug RNA. In TCRdb, the immunoSEQ multiplex PCR reads were re-called with MiXCR into one record per CDR3 protein. The sample yields about 150,000 distinct CDR3 sequences, under 97% seen once. Material for sequencing was CD4+ T cells from PBMCs. The receptors were gathered from a human donor with Susac syndrome.

The chain employs TRBV7-2 and TRBJ2-1, with TRBD2 matching over 9 bases. Germline V lookup: CDR1 SGHTA, CDR2 FQGNSA. CDR3 size: 16 residues. J gave up 3 bases and V 1 base, and 4 bases lay outside the gene matches. CDR3 nucleotide sequence: TGTGCCAGCAGCTTAGTCTCTAGCGGGGTCTACAATGAGCAGTTCTTC. Translating gives CASSLVSSGVYNEQFF.

This sequence joins TRBV5-1 and TRBJ2-2, with D possibly matching TRBD1 (5 bases). Trimming stripped 4 bases from V and 4 bases from J, with 8 bases between. The CDR3 is 13 residues long. Per germline, CDR1 SGHRS and CDR2 YFSETQ. CDR3 residues: CASSPQGTGELFF. As DNA, the CDR3 is TGCGCCAGCAGCCCTCAGGGCACCGGGGAGCTGTTTTTT. Drawing the rest from reference TRBV5-1 and TRBJ2-2, the complete variable domain is KAGVTQTPRYLIKTRGQQVTLSCSPISGHRSVSWYQQTPGQGLQFLFEYFSETQRNKGNFPGRFSGRQFSNSRSEMNVSTLELGDSALYLCASSPQGTGELFFGEGSRLTVL.

V usage is TRBV29-1 and J usage is TRBJ2-3; 9 bases match TRBD2. J gave up 1 base and V 7 bases, and 6 bases lay outside the gene matches. This CDR3 is 14 amino acids long. In germline, CDR1 is SQVTM, CDR2 ANQGSEA. CDR3 region: CSAGTSRGTDTQYF. CDR3 bases: TGCAGCGCCGGGACTAGCCGCGGCACAGATACGCAGTATTTT.

The CDR3 nucleotides are TGCAGTGCTAGGGGCGGGGGGGCAGGAGATACGCAGTATTTT. It is translated as CSARGGGAGDTQYF. The V and J genes are TRBV20-1 and TRBJ2-3, with 9 bases fitting TRBD2. Looked up from germline, CDR1 is DFQATT and CDR2 is SNEGSKA (reference sequence). This CDR3 has 14 residues. The trim removed 3 bases at V and 5 bases at J, leaving 6 bases unmatched.

The rearrangement links TRBV20-1 to TRBJ2-3, with no clear D. Germline-derived CDR1 and CDR2 are DFQATT and SNEGSKA (reference sequence). Trimming took 6 bases from V and 5 from J, leaving 12 bases between them. The CDR3 sequence is 12 residues long. The CDR3 region has the DNA TGCAGTGCCCACTTCTACGGAGATACGCAGTATTTT. Translated, it gives CSAHFYGDTQYF.

The chain is built from TRBV7-6 and TRBJ1-1; D is possibly TRBD1 (5 bases). Trimming took off 7 bases at V and 7 bases at J, with 16 bases between the two ends. CDR1 and CDR2 from the germline V gene are SGHVS and FNYEAQ. The CDR3 consists of 13 residues. The CDR3 coding sequence is TGTGCCAGCACCCCAGGGAGAAGGAATGAAGCTTTCTTT. Its translation: CASTPGRRNEAFF.

The chain carries TRBV20-1 and TRBJ2-3; D perhaps matches TRBD1 (6 bases). Germline V gives CDR1 DFQATT, CDR2 SNEGSKA (reference sequence). V was trimmed by 8 bases and J by 1 base, leaving 13 bases between them. The CDR3 contains 13 residues. The CDR3 is CSPDRRGTDTQYF. The CDR3 DNA reads TGCAGTCCCGACAGGAGAGGCACAGATACGCAGTATTTT.

V is TRBV29-1 and J is TRBJ2-7; 10 bases are shared with TRBD2. CDR1 SQVTM and CDR2 ANQGSEA come from the germline V gene. The CDR3 spans 12 residues. V was clipped by 5 bases and J by 5 bases; unmatched bases: 3. The CDR3 region has the DNA TGCAGCGTTTCTAGCGGGAGCGACGAGCAGTACTTC. Its translation is CSVSSGSDEQYF.

The chain is built from TRBV9 and TRBJ1-5; weak D call: TRBD1 (6 bases). Germline V gene lookup returns CDR1 SGDLS and CDR2 YYNGEE. Trimming shortened V by 4 bases and J by 9 bases, and 23 bases separated the two germline ends. This CDR3 has 16 amino acids. The CDR3 nucleotides read TGTGCCAGCAGCCCCGAGGGGGGCCCAGATTTAGGGCCCCAGCATTTT. Amino acid sequence: CASSPEGGPDLGPQHF. The complete variable domain, with remaining parts taken from reference TRBV9 and TRBJ1-5, reads DSGVTQTPKHLITATGQRVTLRCSPRSGDLSVYWYQQSLDQGLQFLIQYYNGEERAKGNILERFSAQQFPDLHSELNLSSLELGDSALYFCASSPEGGPDLGPQHFGDGTRLSIL.

The chain uses TRBV3-1 and TRBJ2-5, with D perhaps matching TRBD1 (5 bases). Germline CDR1 is LGHDT and CDR2 is YNNKEL (reference sequence). CDR3 length equals 14 residues. V shed 3 bases and J shed 2 bases, with 10 bases lying between them. The CDR3 DNA reads TGTGCCAGCAGCCAGAGTAAGGGGCAAGAGACCCAGTACTTC. Translated, it gives CASSQSKGQETQYF.

The CDR3 DNA follows: TGCAGCGTGGGGCATAGCTTCAAAGAGACCCAGTACTTC. This encodes CSVGHSFKETQYF. This chain joins TRBV29-1 and TRBJ2-5; D is perhaps TRBD1 (5 bases). This CDR3 is built from 13 residues. V was trimmed by 6 bases and J by 3 bases, leaving 14 bases between them. Germline V lookup: CDR1 SQVTM, CDR2 ANQGSEA.

The chain links TRBV2 to TRBJ2-2, with TRBD2 identical over 9 bases. This CDR3 spans 14 amino acids. Looked up from germline, CDR1 is SNHLY and CDR2 is FYNNEI. J lost 8 bases, V lost 4 bases, and 5 bases had no gene match. The CDR3 DNA sequence: TGTGCCAGCAGTGTGTCGCTAGCGGGAGGGGAGCTGTTTTTT. Encoded protein: CASSVSLAGGELFF.

This chain links TRBV9 with TRBJ2-5, with D unresolved. There are 13 residues in the CDR3. From germline, CDR1 is SGDLS and CDR2 YYNGEE. Deletions cut 2 bases from V and 5 bases from J, with 10 bases between. The CDR3 DNA reads TGTGCCAGCAGCGTGGGTCAGGTTGAGACCCAGTACTTC. Amino acid sequence: CASSVGQVETQYF.

The gene calls are TRBV4-1 and TRBJ1-4, with 12 bases identical to TRBD1. After removal of 1 base from V and 10 bases from J, the junction contained 10 bases not matched to a gene. Germline V gene data show CDR1 as MGHRA and CDR2 as YSYEKL. This CDR3 is 17 amino acids long. The CDR3 nucleotides are TGCGCCAGCAGCCAAGGAGAGGTGGGACAGGGGGCCGGAAAACTGTTTTTT. Its translation is CASSQGEVGQGAGKLFF.

The chain links TRBV5-6 to TRBJ2-1, with D perhaps given as TRBD1 or TRBD2 (5 bases each). The germline V gene has CDR1 SGHDT and CDR2 YYEEEE. The CDR3 is 14 amino acids. V shed 7 bases and J shed 2 bases, with 13 bases lying between them. CDR3 loop: CASAPWGPYNEQFF. DNA of the CDR3: TGTGCCAGCGCCCCGTGGGGACCCTACAATGAGCAGTTCTTC.

The J gene is TRBJ1-1, the V gene TRBV12-3 or TRBV12-4, with D unresolved. Trimming cost V 3 bases and J 5 bases, with 4 bases left between them. The CDR3 length is 11 residues. CDR3 nucleotide sequence: TGTGCCAGCAGTTTTCGGACTGAAGCTTTCTTT. Translating gives CASSFRTEAFF.

The rearrangement uses TRBV18 and TRBJ2-3; D not certain. Germline-derived CDR1 and CDR2 are KGHSH and LQKENI. V gave up 5 bases and J gave up 6 bases, with 12 bases separating them. The CDR3 runs 13 residues. The CDR3 region is CASSSILGDTQYF. The CDR3 region has the DNA TGTGCCAGCTCATCGATCCTCGGGGATACGCAGTATTTT.

The chain joins TRBV12-3 or TRBV12-4 to TRBJ2-5, with D perhaps matching TRBD1 or TRBD2 (6 bases each). The ends were cut back, 7 bases at V and 5 bases at J, with 17 bases in the middle. This CDR3 has 14 amino acids. CDR3 protein: CASTSWGAGETQYF. The DNA for the CDR3 is TGTGCCAGCACTTCCTGGGGGGCCGGGGAGACCCAGTACTTC.

This clonotype appeared a few times. The chain couples TRBV11-1 to TRBJ1-2, with D perhaps matching TRBD1 (5 bases). Germline V gives CDR1 SGHAT, CDR2 FQDESV (reference sequence). The ends were cut back, 2 bases at V and 6 bases at J, with 10 bases in the middle. CDR3 length: 13 amino acids. The CDR3 nucleotides read TGTGCCAGCAGCTTAACAGGAGTGGATGGCTACACCTTC. Translated, it gives CASSLTGVDGYTF.

The chain is built from TRBV20-1 and TRBJ2-6; TRBD2 might be the D (5 bases). CDR3 size: 14 residues. V shed 5 bases and J shed 4 bases, with 12 bases lying between them. CDR1 is DFQATT, CDR2 SNEGSKA, per germline (reference sequence). The chain's CDR3 is CSAADPGGANVLTF. DNA for the CDR3: TGCAGTGCTGCAGACCCGGGAGGGGCCAACGTCCTGACTTTC.

This chain uses TRBV20-1 with TRBJ2-3; 8 nucleotides line up with TRBD2. Looked up from germline, CDR1 is DFQATT and CDR2 is SNEGSKA (reference sequence). V lost 5 bases, J lost 4 bases, and 5 bases stayed unmatched. CDR3 size: 13 residues. Written as DNA, the CDR3 is TGCAGTGCTTCGGGGGGGCCGCCAGATACGCAGTATTTT. Amino acids: CSASGGPPDTQYF.

The CDR3 sequence: CASSVGGRSGNTIYF. The CDR3 coding sequence is TGTGCCAGCAGCGTAGGGGGACGGTCTGGAAACACCATATATTTT. The chain joins TRBV9 to TRBJ1-3, with D perhaps TRBD1 (5 bases). The CDR3 extends over 15 amino acids. The germline V gene encodes CDR1 SGDLS and CDR2 YYNGEE. V was trimmed by 0 bases and J by 1 base, leaving 8 bases between them.

CDR3 sequence reads: CASSLGRGARPEQYF. CDR3 sequence (DNA): TGTGCCAGCAGCCTTGGCCGGGGAGCACGACCCGAGCAGTACTTC. The genes are TRBV7-8 and TRBJ2-7; tentatively, D is TRBD2 (5 bases). Trimming removed 5 bases from V and 6 bases from J, with 20 bases in between. This CDR3 has 15 residues. In germline, CDR1 is SGHVS, CDR2 FQNEAQ.

The V gene is TRBV12-3 or TRBV12-4, the J gene TRBJ2-2; 8 nucleotides align to TRBD2. Losses at the gene ends were 6 bases for V and 7 bases for J; bases not matched to a gene: 7. The CDR3 covers 14 residues. The CDR3 sequence: CASSSGGLVGELFF. CDR3 bases: TGTGCCAGCAGCTCGGGGGGGCTAGTCGGGGAGCTGTTTTTT.

The chain links TRBV29-1 to TRBJ1-2; D unclear. The CDR3 loop spans 10 amino acids. Trimming took 0 bases from V and 9 from J, leaving 5 bases between them. Germline lookup yields CDR1 SQVTM and CDR2 ANQGSEA. CDR3 amino acids: CSVEDPSYTF. Written as DNA, the CDR3 is TGCAGCGTTGAAGATCCGAGCTACACCTTC. The whole variable domain, remainder taken from reference TRBV29-1 and TRBJ1-2, is SAVISQKPSRDICQRGTSLTIQCQVDSQVTMMFWYRQQPGQSLTLIATANQGSEATYESGFVIDKFPISRPNLTFSTLTVSNMSPEDSSIYLCSVEDPSYTFGSGTRLTVV.

The chain couples TRBV20-1 to TRBJ2-3; 9 bases agree with TRBD2. After removal of 3 bases from V and 1 base from J, the junction contained 2 bases not matched to a gene. The CDR3 loop spans 14 amino acids. Germline V lookup: CDR1 DFQATT, CDR2 SNEGSKA (reference sequence). The CDR3: CSASIAGGTDTQYF. CDR3 coding DNA: TGCAGTGCTAGTATAGCGGGGGGCACAGATACGCAGTATTTT.

In nucleotides, the CDR3 is TGTGCCAGCAGGGGGGACAATCAGCCCCAGCATTTT. This translates into CASRGDNQPQHF. The chain has TRBV2 and TRBJ1-5, with a weak D call TRBD1 (5 bases). CDR3 size: 12 residues. The V gene lost 6 bases and the J gene lost 3 bases, with 6 bases spanning the gap. Germline V lookup: CDR1 SNHLY, CDR2 FYNNEI.

The chain recombines TRBV7-9 with TRBJ1-1; no firm D call. This CDR3 is 12 amino acids long. Germline V gives CDR1 SEHNR, CDR2 FQNEAQ (reference sequence). V shed 1 base and J shed 9 bases, with 9 bases lying between them. The CDR3 is CASSLVEVQAFF. In DNA form, the CDR3 reads TGTGCCAGCAGCTTAGTGGAGGTTCAAGCTTTCTTT.

The rearrangement uses TRBV5-6 and TRBJ1-2; 8 nucleotides align to TRBD1. The CDR3 totals 13 residues. The junction had 6 bases not matched to a gene; V was cut back by 4 bases and J by 7 bases. Per the germline V gene, CDR1 is SGHDT and CDR2 is YYEEEE. The CDR3 coding sequence is TGTGCCAGCAGCCAGGACAGGGTTCGTGGCTACACCTTC. Encoded protein: CASSQDRVRGYTF. The variable domain in full, with the rest retrieved from reference TRBV5-6 and TRBJ1-2, is DAGVTQSPTHLIKTRGQQVTLRCSPKSGHDTVSWYQQALGQGPQFIFQYYEEEERQRGNFPDRFSGHQFPNYSSELNVNALLLGDSALYLCASSQDRVRGYTFGSGTRLTVV.